The 2 T cell receptor beta chains listed next were all sequenced from one sample in a study of CD8+ T cells in alopecia areata. RNA was extracted and reverse transcribed into cDNA as the sequencing template. Clones were read by immunoSEQ multiplex PCR, and TCRdb kept only the in-frame ones, dropping some. The sample has about 120,000 clones, under 40% seen once. The sequencing input was CD4+ T cells sorted from blood. The receptors derive from a human donor with alopecia areata.

This clone was seen a handful of times. The CDR3 here is CASSQSRLSKNIQYF. CDR3 DNA: TGCGCCAGCAGTCAATCTAGGCTTTCCAAAAACATTCAGTACTTC. The chain employs TRBV23-1 and TRBJ2-4; D gene ambiguous. TRBV23-1 is classed as an ORF, of uncertain function. The CDR3 runs to 15 residues. V lost 0 bases and J lost 2, with 8 bases in between.

This clone turned up a few times. The rearrangement uses TRBV29-1 and TRBJ1-4, with TRBD1 matching 10 bases. Germline V lookup: CDR1 SQVTM, CDR2 ANQGSEA. The J segment lost 6 bases and the V segment lost 5 bases, leaving 9 bases of the junction unmatched. CDR3 length: 15 residues. CDR3 DNA: TGCAGCGTTTCACCAGGGACAGGGGTGGATGAAAAACTGTTTTTT. Protein: CSVSPGTGVDEKLFF.